This TCR beta chain was recorded in a study of vaccination and CD4 T cells after COVID-19. Background on the study: Samples after vaccination came a median 72 days past dose two, ranging 14 to 241.

As regards this clonotype: Its antigen is unknown.

Once obtained from cultured CD4+ T cells, the DNA was sequenced using the Oncomine TCR Beta short-read assay. One entry per CDR3 protein results from TCRdb running MiXCR on the PCR reads. The sample has about 12,000 distinct CDR3 sequences; roughly 43% are singletons. This CDR3 has 19 amino acids. Germline V gene lookup returns CDR1 SGHVS and CDR2 FQNEAQ. J was trimmed by 5 bases and V by 6 bases; bases with no gene match: 20. Stated treatment: roughly ten-day PBMC culture with coronavirus spike peptide pools or control peptides (ViraFEST assay). Cultures got half-medium changes with IL-2 on days 3 and 7. Study-level points and caveats: There was no significant change from roughly 21 to 40 median reactive clonotypes.

The specimen was CD4+ T cells from blood, cultured in vitro. The sequence was obtained from a human donor who had recovered from COVID-19. This rearrangement joins TRBV7-8 to TRBJ2-7; 12 positions match TRBD1. CDR3 sequence reads: CASRRQTGTGGTRSNEQYF. The CDR3 bases are TGTGCCAGCAGACGCCAGACCGGGACAGGGGGCACTCGTTCCAACGAGCAGTACTTC.